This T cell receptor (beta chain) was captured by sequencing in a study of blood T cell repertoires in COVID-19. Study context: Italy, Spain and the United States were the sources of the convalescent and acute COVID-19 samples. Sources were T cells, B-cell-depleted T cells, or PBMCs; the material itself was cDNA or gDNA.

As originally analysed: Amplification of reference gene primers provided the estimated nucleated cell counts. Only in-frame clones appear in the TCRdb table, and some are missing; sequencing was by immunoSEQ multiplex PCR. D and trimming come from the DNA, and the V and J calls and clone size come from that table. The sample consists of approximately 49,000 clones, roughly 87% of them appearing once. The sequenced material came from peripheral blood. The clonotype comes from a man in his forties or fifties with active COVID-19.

CDR3 sequence reads: CATSPSGVAGGAGELFF. CDR3 nucleotide sequence: TGTGCCACCAGCCCTTCGGGGGTAGCGGGGGGTGCCGGGGAGCTGTTTTTT. The V and J genes are TRBV15 and TRBJ2-2; 10 bases align to TRBD2. V lost 5 bases to trimming and J lost 6 bases; unmatched junction nucleotides: 12. Germline CDR1 and CDR2: LNHNV and YYDKDF (reference sequence). This CDR3 comprises 17 residues.